This TCR beta chain was recorded in a study of OX40 agonist ivuxolimab in advanced cancers. Study summary: Of the participants, approximately 38% had some prior anti-PD-1, anti-PD-L1 or anti-CTLA-4 therapy, which was allowed. Three dose-escalation patients had partial responses: one with hepatocellular carcinoma and two with cutaneous melanoma.

Sequencing was performed with immunoSEQ multiplex PCR; in TCRdb, only in-frame clones are kept and a portion is missing. The sample shows roughly 44,000 clones, about 89% of them seen only once. The CDR3 runs to 16 residues. Trimming left V 4 bases short and J 0 bases short, with 16 bases between. Germline V gene sequence: CDR1 SGDLS, CDR2 YYNGEE. The clonotype was recovered from an adult with an advanced solid tumor such as melanoma, head and neck, liver or kidney cancer. Sequenced material: CD4+ or CD8+ T cells sorted from blood, taken in a trial of the OX40 agonist ivuxolimab. This chain uses TRBV9 with TRBJ1-2; no definite D call. The CDR3: CASSFTGSSTNYGYTF. CDR3 in DNA: TGTGCCAGCAGCTTCACCGGGTCAAGCACTAACTATGGCTACACCTTC.